This T cell receptor (beta chain) appears in the sequencing data of a study of T cells in Graves' hyperthyroidism and ophthalmopathy. The CDR3 covers 14 residues. Per the germline V gene, CDR1 is DFQATT and CDR2 is SNEGSKA (reference sequence). Trimming took 6 bases from V and 0 from J, leaving 14 bases between them. Amplification targeted TCR beta CDR3 regions from RNA transcripts. Researchers ran a first-round RT-PCR on the TCR CDR3 using the HTBI primer set. In TCRdb, the multiplex PCR reads were re-called with MiXCR into one record per CDR3 protein. Here the sample spans approximately 610,000 distinct CDR3 sequences, 14% to 15% being singletons.

This chain connects TRBV20-1 to TRBJ1-2; D not resolved. The sequence came from a woman between 35 and 50 years old with Graves' ophthalmopathy. The specimen was blood. CDR3 in amino acids: CSAPDGLTNYGYTF. The CDR3 DNA is TGCAGTGCCCCCGACGGTTTGACTAACTATGGCTACACCTTC.